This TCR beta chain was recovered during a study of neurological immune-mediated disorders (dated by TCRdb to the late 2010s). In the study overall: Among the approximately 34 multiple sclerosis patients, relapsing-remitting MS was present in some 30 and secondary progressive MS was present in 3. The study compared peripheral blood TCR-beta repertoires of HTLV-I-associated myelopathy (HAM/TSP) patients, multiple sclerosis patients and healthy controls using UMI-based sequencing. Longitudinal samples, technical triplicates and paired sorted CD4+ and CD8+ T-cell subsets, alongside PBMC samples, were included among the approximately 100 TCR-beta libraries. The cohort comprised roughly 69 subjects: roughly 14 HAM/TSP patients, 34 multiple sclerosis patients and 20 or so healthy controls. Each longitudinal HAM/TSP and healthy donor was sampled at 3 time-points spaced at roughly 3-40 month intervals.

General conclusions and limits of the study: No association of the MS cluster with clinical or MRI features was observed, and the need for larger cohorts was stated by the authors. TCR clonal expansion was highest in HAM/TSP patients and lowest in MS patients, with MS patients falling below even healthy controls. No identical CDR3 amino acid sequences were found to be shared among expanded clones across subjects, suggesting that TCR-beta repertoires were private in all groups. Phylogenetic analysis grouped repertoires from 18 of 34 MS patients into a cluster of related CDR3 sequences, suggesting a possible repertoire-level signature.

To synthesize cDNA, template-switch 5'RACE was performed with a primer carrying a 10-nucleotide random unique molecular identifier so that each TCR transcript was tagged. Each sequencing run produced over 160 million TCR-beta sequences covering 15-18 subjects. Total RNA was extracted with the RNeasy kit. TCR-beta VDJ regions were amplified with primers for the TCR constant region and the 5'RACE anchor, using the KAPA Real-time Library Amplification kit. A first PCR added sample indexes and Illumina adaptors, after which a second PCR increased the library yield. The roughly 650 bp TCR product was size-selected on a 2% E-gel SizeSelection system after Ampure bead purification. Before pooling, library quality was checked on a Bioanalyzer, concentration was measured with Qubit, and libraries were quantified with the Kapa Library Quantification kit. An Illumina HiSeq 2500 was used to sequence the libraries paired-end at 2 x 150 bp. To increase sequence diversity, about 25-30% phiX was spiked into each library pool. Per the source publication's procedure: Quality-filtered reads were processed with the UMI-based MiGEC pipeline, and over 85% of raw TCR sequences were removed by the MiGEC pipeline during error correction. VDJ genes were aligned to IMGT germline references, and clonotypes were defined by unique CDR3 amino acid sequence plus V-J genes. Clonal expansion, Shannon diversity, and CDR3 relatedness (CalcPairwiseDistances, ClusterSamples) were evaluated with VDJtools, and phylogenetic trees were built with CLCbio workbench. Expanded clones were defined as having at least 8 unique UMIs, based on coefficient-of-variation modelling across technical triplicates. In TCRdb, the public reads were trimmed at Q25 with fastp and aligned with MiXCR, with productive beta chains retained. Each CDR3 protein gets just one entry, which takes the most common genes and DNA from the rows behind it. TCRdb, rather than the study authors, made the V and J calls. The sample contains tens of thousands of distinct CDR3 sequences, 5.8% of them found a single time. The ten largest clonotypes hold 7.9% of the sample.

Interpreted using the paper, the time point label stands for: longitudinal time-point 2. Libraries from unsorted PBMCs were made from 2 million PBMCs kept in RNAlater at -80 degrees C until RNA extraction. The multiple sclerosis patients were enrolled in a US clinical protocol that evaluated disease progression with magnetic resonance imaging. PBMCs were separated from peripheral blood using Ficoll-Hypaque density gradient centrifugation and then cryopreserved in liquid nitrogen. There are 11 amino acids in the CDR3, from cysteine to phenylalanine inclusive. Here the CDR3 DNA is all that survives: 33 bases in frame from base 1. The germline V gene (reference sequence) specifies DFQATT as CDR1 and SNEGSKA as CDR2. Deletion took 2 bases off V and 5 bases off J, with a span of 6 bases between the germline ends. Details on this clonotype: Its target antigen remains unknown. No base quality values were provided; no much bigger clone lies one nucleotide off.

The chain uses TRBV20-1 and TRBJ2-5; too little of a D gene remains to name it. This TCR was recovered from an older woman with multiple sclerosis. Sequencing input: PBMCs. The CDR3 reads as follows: CSARQSETQYF. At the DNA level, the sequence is TGCAGTGCTAGACAATCTGAGACCCAGTACTTC.